This entry features one T cell receptor (beta chain) sequence. The antigen it binds to is not known. The germline V and J ends show losses of 6 bases and 0 bases respectively, and no gene match explains 8 bases of the junction. The germline V gene (reference sequence) sets CDR1 to LNHDA and CDR2 to SQIVND. CDR3 length: 15 amino acids, cysteine to phenylalanine. Left in the record is the CDR3 DNA by itself, 45 bases read in frame from the first base. The sample comes from a study of cytomegalovirus exposure and HLA in healthy donors (dated by TCRdb to the late 2010s). Turning to the overall study: According to an earlier analysis of a few hundred of the donors, about 190 million T cells yielded over 90 million unique TCR beta sequences and 276 Gb of sequence data. In addition to the first cohort of 666 subjects, a separate validation cohort of over 90 different subjects was used. Typing coverage differed by locus: A, B, C, DRB1 and DQB1 were typed in about 629-640 donors, DQA1 in 500 to 550, DPA1 in approximately 610, and DPB1 in around 490. Donor age, sex, ethnicity and CMV serostatus were compiled together with the repertoire data. A later analysis re-analyzed previously published TCR beta repertoires from approximately 670 donors and added high-resolution HLA genotyping to study TCR occurrence patterns. Among the roughly 410 genotyped donors, around 81% belonged to the genetic ancestry cluster associated with self-reported Caucasian donors. High-throughput TCR immunosequencing, statistical association of individual TCRs with disease status, and machine learning were combined to predict cytomegalovirus infection status. A later genetic analysis took genome-wide SNP genotypes for about three fifths of the 666 donors and used that subset as a discovery cohort. Roughly 310 gigabases of sequencing data and roughly 90 million unique TCR sequences were included in an early release covering over 600 HLA-typed donors. In an earlier analysis of 500 to 650 of the donors, high-throughput TCR beta sequencing was used to judge whether each TCR beta V gene segment behaved as functional or pseudogenic. The T cell repertoires of 666 subjects were profiled by immunosequencing and related to cytomegalovirus serostatus. The aim of the study was to test whether cataloging public T cell receptors could identify signatures of past pathogen exposure. All discovery cohort repertoires had been generated on a single sequencing platform. Several DR-DQ haplotypes were treated as single units for association and clustering because of strong linkage in the cohort. The later analysis used no new phenotypic data to find candidate immune exposures, relying instead on TCR beta sequences and their occurrence across donors. Among 300 to 500 genotyped donors of the cohort, an average of roughly 230,000 unique TCR beta nucleotide sequences was sequenced per donor, of which 15% to 20% were non-productive. Both class I and class II loci were covered by HLA typing, at four-digit resolution. Beyond this particular receptor, the publication reports: Specific HLA alleles were associated with 15,000 to 20,000 TCR beta sequences at a false discovery rate of 0.05 in a later analysis. Immune exposure information for the cohort was limited to CMV serostatus. The 87-base-pair reads could not distinguish some IMGT-functional V segments, including TRBV6-2 and TRBV6-3, so those segments were excluded. It was suggested by the authors that the approach could potentially be generalized to other disease states and immunological phenotypes. In a later analysis, TCR association rates were found to vary across HLA loci, with the most associated TCRs seen for DRB1 alleles and the fewest for HLA-C alleles. A later analysis found that HLA-associated TCR beta chains were more clonally expanded and had lower generation probabilities than equally common non-associated chains. V-gene and J-gene trimming of TCR beta chains was associated with a missense DCLRE1C variant in a later genetic analysis, and the association was replicated in an independent cohort. A group of highly shared sequence variants was considered likely to be a technical artifact of the sequencing pipeline. Cytomegalovirus status was reported to be diagnosed by the classifier with high specificity and sensitivity in both the original and validation cohorts. Broadly in line with IMGT annotations, most TCR beta V segments showed up in productive rearrangements about 87% or about 30% of the time in an earlier analysis of around 550 of the donors. The study listed 164 TCR beta chains as associated with cytomegalovirus. Seventeen rarely observed V segments, including chromosome 9 orphons, were excluded from the earlier analysis of approximately 500 of the donors because counts were too low. When HLA alleles, especially DR and DQ, strongly co-occurred, attributing TCR associations to individual alleles was difficult. HLA typing was unavailable for some donors at each locus, so association tests used only the typed subset. This cohort had only TCR beta chains sequenced, and the lack of alpha or paired-chain data limited which features could be detected. In a later analysis, most CMV-associated TCR beta chains were found to appear HLA-restricted, with HLA associations seemingly driven largely by CMV exposure. According to a later genetic analysis, donors in an Asian-associated ancestry cluster had fewer N-insertions in productive TCRs than the approximately 630-donor mean. Most TCR sequences were seen in very few donors, while some public TCRs were found in many individuals. A further reported finding was that TCR beta sequences accurately predicted the HLA-A and HLA-B alleles for most subjects in the first cohort. According to a later analysis, parvovirus B19, influenza, CMV and Epstein-Barr virus appeared linked to several top co-occurrence clusters. The presence/absence analyses assumed that sequencing depth was roughly uniform across donors, and that assumption may not be true. In vitro tests confirmed that three of the cytomegalovirus-associated TCR beta chains recognize cytomegalovirus antigens. Linkage disequilibrium might explain the correlated functional status among segregating V segments, but an unknown experimental factor could not be ruled out.

The method was the immunoSEQ multiplex PCR assay. A mixture of 60 forward primers for TCR Vbeta segments and 13 reverse primers for TCR Jbeta segments was used in the multiplex PCR. A multiplex PCR assay on genomic DNA amplified the CDR3 region of rearranged TCR beta genes. The amplified TCR beta libraries were sequenced on the Illumina HiSeq System as 87-base-pair reads. Under the source paper's analysis protocol: Across the 500 to 700 repertoires, a later analysis counted roughly 84 million unique TCR beta chains, roughly 11 million of which were shared by at least two donors. Raw reads were error-corrected and collapsed into unique sequences with a nearest-neighbor algorithm that merged closely related sequences to remove PCR and sequencing errors. To assign V, D and J gene segments, CDR3 sequences were aligned to IMGT reference sequences. For a sequence to be retained, a match of at least six nucleotides was required to both a V gene segment and a J gene segment. Rearrangements were called productive when the CDR3 lacked stop codons and stayed in frame with V and J; all others were non-productive. CDR3 was defined according to IMGT convention as the region running from the second conserved V-encoded cysteine to the conserved J-encoded phenylalanine. The earlier analysis of fewer than 750 of the donors excluded sequences that lacked an unambiguous match to a single V gene segment. In an earlier analysis of 450 to 750 of the donors, a V segment was called functional when productive rearrangements were above 56.7%, and segregating when the standard deviation between donors exceeded 5%. A statistical classification framework was developed to diagnose cytomegalovirus status using the catalog of TCR beta chain sequences. A later analysis assigned V and J genes by comparing TCR nucleotide sequences with IMGT/GENE-DB human TR gene sequences. The TCRdist pipeline was used in a later analysis to assign CDR3 sequences and most-parsimonious VDJ recombination scenarios. In a later analysis, each TCR beta chain was defined by its CDR3 amino acid sequence together with its V-gene family, and reads without a unique V-gene family were excluded. A later analysis removed over 500 highly shared, low-generation-probability nucleotide sequences to deal with suspected cross-contamination and a sequencing artifact. A later analysis calculated a clonal expansion index for each public chain from normalized within-repertoire ranks of inferred template counts. A later analysis computed generation probabilities with a VDJ recombination model fitted to out-of-frame rearrangements, and checked the results against IGoR. In a later analysis, hypergeometric tests were used to score TCR-TCR, TCR-HLA and TCR-CMV co-occurrence, with a repertoire-size bias correction applied to TCR pairs. To estimate false discovery rates, a later analysis permuted the HLA or CMV assignments 20 times. In a later analysis, co-occurring TCRs were grouped with DBSCAN, and TCRdist sequence similarity was added when clustering was performed within HLA-allele-positive subsets. For co-occurrence clustering, repertoires with fewer than 30,000 or more than 120,000 public chains were excluded, along with a handful of repertoires with anomalous nucleotide sharing. This immuneACCESS table, as held by TCRdb, lists in-frame sequences with V and J called but not all clones. Of the missing ones, under half trace to an unresolved V gene in checked studies; the others have no known cause. Clone size and V and J calls were adopted from that table, with D and trimming inferred from the DNA. This sample's table lists approximately 110,000 clones. The ten top clones hold around 2.9% of the sample.

In total, roughly 670 healthy bone marrow donors made up the cohort. Cohort members were all nominally healthy when sampled, although unrecorded immune exposures were likely present. The donor tested CMV seronegative, placing the donor among the roughly 340 seronegative members of the cohort. Each donor provided a peripheral blood sample, and peripheral blood mononuclear cells were used for TCR beta sequencing. Genomic DNA extraction from the blood cell samples was performed with the Qiagen DNeasy Blood Extraction Kit. The rearrangement combines TRBV19 with TRBJ2-7, and 7 junction bases match TRBD1. Sequencing used PBMCs. This clonotype was obtained from a man aged 30 to 39 in good health and CMV-seronegative. At the DNA level, the sequence is TGTGCCAGTAGAAAAACAGGGGCCAGCTCCTACGAGCAGTACTTC. Its translation reads: CASRKTGASSYEQYF.